Listed below are T cell receptor beta chains from one sample, sequenced in a study of identical twins. One entry per CDR3 protein results from TCRdb running MiXCR on the 5' RACE reads. The data contain hundreds of thousands of distinct CDR3 sequences, about 12% of them singletons. These data are also associated with another study on yellow fever vaccine responses in identical twins.

The sequencing sample was made of PBMCs. These receptors originate from a woman between 18 and 29 years old in good health. The conserved cysteine and the conserved F or W are not part of the CDR3 here. The order of the fields is D gene, CDR3 length, J gene, V gene, CDR3 protein. A D gene is named only where the DNA matches it firmly.

>TRBD1|11|TRBJ1-2|TRBV11-2
ASSETGGVTGL
>NA|15|TRBJ2-5|TRBV6-5
ASSYSREAVWGETQY
>NA|14|TRBJ2-3|TRBV12-3/TRBV12-4
ASSGGWGKGTDTQY
>TRBD2|13|TRBJ2-1|TRBV3-1
ASSQVLAGYNEQF
>NA|16|TRBJ2-2|TRBV2
ASCLLGRDRGRTGELF
>NA|11|TRBJ2-7|TRBV5-1
ASSQRPAYEQY
>TRBD1|16|TRBJ1-1|TRBV5-1
ASSSQGDPIKMNTEAF
>NA|12|TRBJ2-1|TRBV27
ASSSKVAYNEQF
>NA|11|TRBJ2-3|TRBV6-4
ASSDSESDTQY
>NA|12|TRBJ2-2|TRBV12-3/TRBV12-4
ASSPVVNTGELF
>NA|11|TRBJ2-5|TRBV10-3
AIRSADQETQY
>NA|11|TRBJ2-5|TRBV28
ASRGAGVETQY
>NA|13|TRBJ1-2|TRBV7-3
ASSPTVDSTYGYT
>NA|17|TRBJ2-1|TRBV11-1
ASTLSNPTRKRPYNEQF
>NA|13|TRBJ1-1|TRBV27
ASSLSAFLNTEAF
>NA|13|TRBJ2-3|TRBV24-1
ATSQGPDHTDTQY
>TRBD2|15|TRBJ2-7|TRBV15
ATSRVRGTSGLYEQY
>TRBD2|22|TRBJ2-3|TRBV12-3/TRBV12-4
ASSLRGAQGLAGGSFWSTDTQY
>NA|13|TRBJ2-2|TRBV24-1
ATSDPGLIEGELF
>NA|11|TRBJ2-1|TRBV20-1
SAQRGTPNEQF
>NA|10|TRBJ2-7|TRBV28
ASSLTIYEQY
>TRBD2|13|TRBJ2-3|TRBV3-1
ASSQGTSSADTQY
>NA|13|TRBJ1-5|TRBV5-1
ASSLDNYSNQPQH
>TRBD2|12|TRBJ2-7|TRBV12-3/TRBV12-4
ASSLIRAGGEQY
>NA|13|TRBJ1-6|TRBV12-3/TRBV12-4
ASSPPGHGNSPLH